Shown below are 5 T cell receptor beta chains from a single sample sequenced in a study of shared clonotypes between healthy human individuals. TCRdb keeps only in-frame clones here, not all; method: immunoSEQ multiplex PCR. There are 1.6 million or so clones in the sample; 98% to 99% occur only once, and about 0.35% lies in the top ten. The sample consisted of naive CD4+ T cells sorted from blood. The subset here: CD45RA+ positively selected. These receptors were taken from a man aged 25-45 years in good health.

This chain connects TRBV18 to TRBJ2-7; unclear D gene. Trimming removed 2 bases from V and 0 bases from J, with 17 bases in between. The CDR3 runs to 17 residues. Per germline, CDR1 KGHSH and CDR2 LQKENI. CDR3: CASSPRRLSLSSYEQYF. The CDR3 coding sequence is TGTGCCAGCTCACCAAGAAGGCTATCCCTAAGCTCCTACGAGCAGTACTTC.

V gene TRBV9 combines with J gene TRBJ2-6, with 11 bases matching TRBD1. Germline assignment: CDR1 SGDLS and CDR2 YYNGEE. The CDR3 contains 19 residues. Losses at the gene ends were 2 bases for V and 4 bases for J; bases not matched to a gene: 11. DNA of the CDR3: TGTGCCAGCAGCGTGCTGACCGGGACAGGGGGTGCCGGGGCCAACGTCCTGACTTTC. Encoded protein: CASSVLTGTGGAGANVLTF.

The chain couples TRBV10-3 to TRBJ2-3, with a tentative D call TRBD1 (6 bases). Germline CDR1 is ENHRY and CDR2 is SYGVKD. V lost 8 bases and J lost 8, with 20 bases in between. The CDR3 runs 14 residues. The CDR3: CAIQGRGPSVTQYF. CDR3 in DNA: TGTGCCATCCAGGGCAGGGGCCCCTCGGTTACGCAGTATTTT.

The chain recombines TRBV7-9 with TRBJ1-3; D unclear. Germline CDR1 and CDR2: SEHNR and FQNEAQ (reference sequence). The CDR3 length is 15 residues. Trimming cost V 2 bases and J 2 bases, with 10 bases left between them. The CDR3 nucleotides are TGTGCCAGCAGCTTACCACGGACGGCTGGAAACACCATATATTTT. Translation gives CASSLPRTAGNTIYF.

The chain combines TRBV2 with TRBJ2-7; 10 nucleotides line up with TRBD1. This CDR3 comprises 13 residues. The germline V gene has CDR1 SNHLY and CDR2 FYNNEI. V was clipped by 11 bases and J by 4 bases; unmatched bases: 8. The CDR3 nucleotides are TGTGCCGCCTCTGAGGACAGGGGGTACGAGCAGTACTTC. Its translation: CAASEDRGYEQYF. The full variable domain, in which reference TRBV2 and TRBJ2-7 provide the parts outside the CDR3, is EPEVTQTPSHQVTQMGQEVILRCVPISNHLYFYWYRQILGQKVEFLVSFYNNEISEKSEIFDDQFSVERPDGSNFTLKIRSTKLEDSAMYFCAASEDRGYEQYFGPGTRLTVT.